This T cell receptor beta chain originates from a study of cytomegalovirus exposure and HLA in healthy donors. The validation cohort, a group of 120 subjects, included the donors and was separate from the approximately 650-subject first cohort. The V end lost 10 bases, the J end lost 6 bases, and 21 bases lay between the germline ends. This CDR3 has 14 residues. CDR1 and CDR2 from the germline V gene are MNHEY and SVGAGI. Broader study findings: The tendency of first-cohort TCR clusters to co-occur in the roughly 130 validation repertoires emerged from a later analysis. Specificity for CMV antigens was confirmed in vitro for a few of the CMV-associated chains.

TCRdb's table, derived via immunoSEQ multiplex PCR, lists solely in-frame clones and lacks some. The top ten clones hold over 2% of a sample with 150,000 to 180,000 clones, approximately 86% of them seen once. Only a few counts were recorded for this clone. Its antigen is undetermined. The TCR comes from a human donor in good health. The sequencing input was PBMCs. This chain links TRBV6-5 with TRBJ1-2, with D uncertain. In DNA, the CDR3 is TGTGCCACCGGACGGGAGGTAATCAAGGATGGCTACACCTTC. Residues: CATGREVIKDGYTF.